Presented here are 8 T cell receptor beta chains from one specimen sequenced in a study of OX40 agonist ivuxolimab in advanced cancers. Data came from immunoSEQ multiplex PCR; TCRdb stores just in-frame clones and leaves some out. The table records more than 55,000 clones, around 86% of them present only once. This specimen was CD4+ or CD8+ T cells sorted from blood, taken in a trial of the OX40 agonist ivuxolimab. These receptors were taken from an adult with an advanced solid tumor such as melanoma, head and neck, liver or kidney cancer.

This clone was seen once. This chain joins TRBV7-2 and TRBJ2-1, with D possibly matching TRBD2 (5 bases). Trimming shortened V by 2 bases and J by 16 bases, and 21 bases separated the two germline ends. Germline V lookup: CDR1 SGHTA, CDR2 FQGNSA. This CDR3 contains 14 residues. The CDR3 region is CASSLRFGGESLFF. CDR3 in DNA: TGTGCCAGCAGCTTAAGGTTTGGAGGAGAAAGTCTATTCTTC.

This chain connects TRBV6-1 to TRBJ2-7; 9 positions match TRBD1. In germline, CDR1 is MNHNS, CDR2 SASEGT. CDR3 length equals 14 residues. The V gene end was trimmed by 8 bases and the J gene end by 5 bases; junction bases not matched to a gene: 10. CDR3 sequence: CASGKGQGVDEQYF. CDR3 sequence (DNA): TGTGCCAGCGGGAAGGGACAGGGTGTCGACGAGCAGTACTTC.

The V call is TRBV12-5, the J call TRBJ1-1, with D unclear. The CDR3 is 12 amino acids. CDR1 is LGHNT and CDR2 is FRNRAP in the germline V gene. V was cut by 0 bases and J by 6 bases, with 5 bases left in between. The CDR3 reads CASGLVLAEAFF. The CDR3 DNA is TGTGCTAGTGGTTTGGTACTGGCTGAAGCTTTCTTT.

This rearrangement joins TRBV5-1 to TRBJ1-1; TRBD1 is a possible D gene (5 bases). CDR3 length: 23 amino acids. V was clipped by 5 bases and J by 4 bases, with 42 bases between them. CDR1 SGHRS and CDR2 YFSETQ come from the germline V gene. The CDR3: CASSFPRLDSTPSTATPLTEAFF. The CDR3 nucleotides read TGCGCCAGCAGTTTCCCACGGTTAGACAGTACACCCTCCACGGCCACCCCACTCACTGAAGCTTTCTTT.

V gene TRBV14 combines with J gene TRBJ2-7, with D perhaps matching TRBD2 (5 bases). Germline V CDR1 and CDR2: SGHDN, FVKESK. V was shortened by 4 bases and J by 3 bases, with 7 bases between the two germline ends. This CDR3 is built from 12 residues. CDR3: CASSPRGYEQYF. The CDR3, as DNA: TGTGCCAGCAGCCCACGGGGCTACGAGCAGTACTTC.

The chain uses TRBV18 and TRBJ2-1; 9 nucleotides align to TRBD1. The CDR3 runs to 15 residues. The V gene's germline CDR1 is KGHSH and CDR2 LQKENI. Trimming took 3 bases from V and 6 from J; bases not matched to a gene: 6. The CDR3 is CASSPGQGNRNEQFF. The CDR3 DNA reads as TGTGCCAGCTCACCGGGACAGGGTAACCGCAATGAGCAGTTCTTC.

The chain is built from TRBV19 and TRBJ1-5; 7 nucleotides line up with TRBD1. Germline V gene lookup returns CDR1 LNHDA and CDR2 SQIVND (reference sequence). The CDR3 covers 16 residues. Trimming at V came to 5 bases and at J to 2 bases, leaving 9 bases not matched to a gene. The CDR3 reads CASSLQTGMGNQPQHF. The CDR3, as DNA: TGTGCCAGTAGTCTCCAGACAGGGATGGGCAATCAGCCCCAGCATTTT.

The CDR3 spells CASSTSGRDETF. CDR3 in DNA: TGTGCCAGCAGCACCTCGGGACGGGATGAGACCTTC. The gene calls are TRBV7-2 and TRBJ1-2; D is possibly TRBD1 (5 bases). Germline lookup yields CDR1 SGHTA and CDR2 FQGNSA. The CDR3 consists of 12 residues. Trimming cost V 5 bases and J 14 bases, with 18 bases left between them.